This T cell receptor beta chain was sequenced during a study of CD8 T cells in ankylosing spondylitis. Study-wide points: There was a TCR beta motif, made of fewer than 10 highly homologous variants, that appeared characteristic of ankylosing spondylitis blood.

This clonotype was detected a few times. The antigen is undetermined. Libraries of TCR beta came from quantitative 5'-RACE with molecular barcodes. In TCRdb, the 5' RACE reads were re-called with MiXCR into one record per CDR3 protein. Among about 540,000 distinct CDR3 sequences listed, 12% were seen once. Trimming shortened V by 0 bases and J by 6 bases, and 14 bases separated the two germline ends. The CDR3 covers 15 residues. The germline V gene has CDR1 SEHNR and CDR2 FQNEAQ (reference sequence). Input material: blood, either unsorted or a sorted T cell fraction (not recorded which). V usage is TRBV7-9 and J usage is TRBJ1-1; the D gene is possibly TRBD1 (5 bases). The source of this sequence is a male donor with ankylosing spondylitis. The CDR3 loop reads CASSLASQGNPEAFF. The CDR3, as DNA: TGTGCCAGCAGCTTAGCATCTCAGGGTAACCCTGAAGCTTTCTTT. The full variable domain, with the rest looked up from reference TRBV7-9 and TRBJ1-1, is DTGVSQNPRHKITKRGQNVTFRCDPISEHNRLYWYRQTLGQGPEFLTYFQNEAQLEKSRLLSDRFSAERPKGSFSTLEIQRTEQGDSAMYLCASSLASQGNPEAFFGQGTRLTVV.